Below are 18 T cell receptor beta chains sequenced from a single sample in a study of blood T cell repertoires in COVID-19. Profiled with immunoSEQ multiplex PCR; TCRdb holds only in-frame clones, not every one. The data contain 120,000 to 150,000 clones, less than 90% of them singletons. The sample consisted of peripheral blood. The receptors shown here come from a human donor in a cohort sampled during active COVID-19.

The chain joins TRBV11-3 to TRBJ2-2; 9 nucleotides line up with TRBD1. Trimming at V came to 5 bases and at J to 8 bases, leaving 6 bases not matched to a gene. CDR1 and CDR2 from the germline V gene are SGHNT and YENEEA. This CDR3 comprises 14 residues. For the CDR3, the DNA is TGTGCCAGCAGCCCACAGGGGGCCTCTGGGGAGCTGTTTTTT. This codes for CASSPQGASGELFF.

The J gene is TRBJ2-1, the V gene TRBV5-1; TRBD2 agrees at 12 bases. With 0 bases clipped from V and 3 bases from J, the junction kept 7 bases outside the gene matches. The CDR3 has 18 amino acids. Per germline, CDR1 SGHRS and CDR2 YFSETQ. The CDR3 sequence: CASSLVTSGGTIYNEQFF. CDR3 bases: TGCGCCAGCAGCTTGGTCACTAGCGGGGGGACTATCTACAATGAGCAGTTCTTC.

This rearrangement joins TRBV7-2 to TRBJ1-5, with D possibly matching TRBD1 (5 bases). The CDR3 sequence is 15 residues long. CDR1 and CDR2 from the germline V gene are SGHTA and FQGNSA. V dropped 5 bases and J dropped 6 bases, with 17 bases sitting between them. In DNA form, the CDR3 reads TGTGCCAGCAGCCCCCGGGGGTCGGGTTTTCAGCCCCAGCATTTT. Translated, it gives CASSPRGSGFQPQHF. Based on the CDR3 plus reference TRBV7-2 and TRBJ1-5, the full variable domain is GAGVSQSPSNKVTEKGKDVELRCDPISGHTALYWYRQSLGQGLEFLIYFQGNSAPDKSGLPSDRFSAERTGGSVSTLTIQRTQQEDSAVYLCASSPRGSGFQPQHFGDGTRLSIL.

The V and J genes are TRBV7-8 and TRBJ1-1; D gene ambiguous. The V end lost 0 bases, the J end lost 5 bases, and 10 bases lay between the germline ends. This CDR3 contains 14 residues. From germline, CDR1 is SGHVS and CDR2 FQNEAQ. The CDR3 sequence is CASSLALGRTEAFF. DNA for the CDR3: TGTGCCAGCAGCTTAGCCCTCGGGAGAACTGAAGCTTTCTTT.

The chain joins TRBV6-6 to TRBJ1-2; no definite D call. The CDR3 covers 13 residues. Germline loops: CDR1 MNHNY, CDR2 SVGAGI (reference sequence). V gave up 4 bases and J gave up 2 bases, with 8 bases separating them. As DNA, the CDR3 is TGTGCCAGCAGTTTGGGCAGAAACTATGGCTACACCTTC. Its protein product is CASSLGRNYGYTF.

This clone was detected a few times. The chain combines TRBV30 with TRBJ2-5; D perhaps matches TRBD2 (5 bases). Germline V gene sequence: CDR1 GTSNPN, CDR2 SVGIG (reference sequence). The CDR3 extends over 15 amino acids. V was shortened by 8 bases and J by 2 bases, with 21 bases between the two germline ends. For the CDR3, the DNA is TGTGCCCTGCACCAACTAGTCCCTCTTCAAGAGACCCAGTACTTC. Translation: CALHQLVPLQETQYF.

V is TRBV27 and J is TRBJ2-2; D gene ambiguous. The V end lost 0 bases, the J end lost 3 bases, and 20 bases lay between the germline ends. This CDR3 has 19 residues. Germline V lookup: CDR1 MNHEY, CDR2 SMNVEV (reference sequence). CDR3 coding DNA: TGTGCCAGCAGTTTATCCCCACCCGCGGTCCCTAATCACACCGGGGAGCTGTTTTTT. This gives the protein CASSLSPPAVPNHTGELFF.

The V call is TRBV2, the J call TRBJ1-1; D is ambiguous. V lost 7 bases and J 10 bases, leaving 13 bases between the germline ends. The CDR3 contains 11 residues. Germline V gene sequence: CDR1 SNHLY, CDR2 FYNNEI. CDR3 amino acids: CASMIFEGAFF. In DNA, the CDR3 is TGTGCCAGCATGATTTTTGAGGGAGCTTTCTTT.

This chain links TRBV4-1 with TRBJ2-7; D may be TRBD1 (7 bases). This CDR3 is built from 15 residues. The germline V gene encodes CDR1 MGHRA and CDR2 YSYEKL. V lost 1 base to trimming and J lost 3 bases, with 13 bases between them. CDR3 bases: TGCGCCAGCAGCCAAGGGCCAGGGGGGCTCTACGAGCAGTACTTC. It encodes CASSQGPGGLYEQYF.

The V gene is TRBV27, the J gene TRBJ2-3; tentatively, D is TRBD2 (7 bases). CDR3 length: 17 amino acids. With 8 bases removed from V and 0 bases from J, the gap between germline ends came to 21 bases. The germline V gene encodes CDR1 MNHEY and CDR2 SMNVEV (reference sequence). The CDR3 sequence is CASALMAGAASTDTQYF. The CDR3 DNA is TGTGCCAGCGCCTTAATGGCGGGGGCCGCTAGCACAGATACGCAGTATTTT.

The rearrangement joins TRBV6-5 to TRBJ1-6; tentatively, D is TRBD1 (6 bases). CDR3 size: 16 residues. The ends were cut back, 2 bases at V and 6 bases at J, with 14 bases in the middle. Per germline, CDR1 MNHEY and CDR2 SVGAGI. The CDR3 DNA follows: TGTGCCAGCAGTTACCTAGGGGCGGACAGTAATTCACCCCTCCACTTT. This encodes CASSYLGADSNSPLHF.

V and J are TRBV9 and TRBJ2-3, with 12 bases identical to TRBD2. V trimming: 0 bases; J trimming: 9 bases; junction bases outside the gene matches: 8. The CDR3 runs 16 residues. CDR1 is SGDLS, CDR2 YYNGEE, per germline. CDR3 protein: CASSVGTSGTGGTQYF. The CDR3 bases are TGTGCCAGCAGCGTAGGGACTAGCGGGACCGGCGGGACGCAGTATTTT.

This CDR3 is CASSADSGGAFDTQYF. CDR3 DNA sequence: TGTGCCAGCAGTGCCGATTCGGGGGGGGCCTTTGATACGCAGTATTTT. The genes are TRBV6-1 and TRBJ2-3; 8 bases agree with TRBD2. The germline CDR1 and CDR2 sequences are MNHNS and SASEGT. With V trimmed by 4 bases and J by 6 bases, 12 bases remained unmatched. This CDR3 spans 16 amino acids.

The chain combines TRBV28 with TRBJ2-5, with D possibly TRBD1 on 6 matching bases. The CDR3 has 16 residues. Germline CDR1 MDHEN, CDR2 SYDVKM. Trimming pared 2 bases from V and 2 bases from J, leaving 15 bases between. CDR3 nucleotides: TGTGCCAGCAGTTTAGGTCTCGGGCAGGGGCAAGAGACCCAGTACTTC. The encoded protein is CASSLGLGQGQETQYF.

V usage is TRBV11-3 and J usage is TRBJ1-2; D is unclear. Germline assignment: CDR1 SGHNT and CDR2 YENEEA. The V end lost 5 bases, the J end lost 3 bases, and 10 bases lay between the germline ends. The CDR3 covers 13 residues. This CDR3 reads CASSRVFDYGYTF. The CDR3 DNA reads as TGTGCCAGCAGCCGCGTGTTCGACTATGGCTACACCTTC.

A few counts support this clone. CDR3 loop: CASSLEVGGNSPLHF. CDR3 bases: TGCGCCAGCAGCTTGGAGGTAGGGGGAAATTCACCCCTCCACTTT. The genes are TRBV5-1 and TRBJ1-6; a possible D gene is TRBD1 (6 bases). Between the trimmed V and J ends, which lost 0 bases and 7 bases, there was a span of 11 bases. CDR3 length: 15 residues. Germline V gene sequence: CDR1 SGHRS, CDR2 YFSETQ.

This chain joins TRBV21-1 and TRBJ2-3; the D segment call TRBD2 is taken from the table without a DNA check. TRBV21-1 is assigned pseudogene status. The CDR3 spans 16 residues. For the CDR3, the DNA is TGTGCCAGCAGCAGGACTAGCGGGGGGGCAGCAGATACGCAGTATTTT. Amino acid sequence: CASSRTSGGAADTQYF.

The chain is built from TRBV7-9 and TRBJ1-4; D is uncertain. Trimming took 5 bases from V and 0 from J, leaving 10 bases between them. The CDR3 runs 15 residues. The germline V gene has CDR1 SEHNR and CDR2 FQNEAQ (reference sequence). The CDR3 region has the DNA TGTGCCAGCAGCCTTTCCCTCGCAACTAATGAAAAACTGTTTTTT. Translating it yields CASSLSLATNEKLFF.